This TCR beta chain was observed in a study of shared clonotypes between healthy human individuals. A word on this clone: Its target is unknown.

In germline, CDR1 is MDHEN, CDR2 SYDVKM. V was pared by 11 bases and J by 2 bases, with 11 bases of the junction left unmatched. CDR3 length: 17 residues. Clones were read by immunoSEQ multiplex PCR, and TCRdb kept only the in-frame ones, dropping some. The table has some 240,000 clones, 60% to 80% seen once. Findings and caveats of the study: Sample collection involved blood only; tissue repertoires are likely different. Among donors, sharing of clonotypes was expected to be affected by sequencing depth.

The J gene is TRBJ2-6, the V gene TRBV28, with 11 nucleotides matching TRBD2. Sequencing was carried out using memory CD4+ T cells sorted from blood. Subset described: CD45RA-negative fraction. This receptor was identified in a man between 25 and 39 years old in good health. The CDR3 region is CASRSLAGVPGANVLTF. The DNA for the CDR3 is TGTGCCTCCAGGTCACTAGCGGGAGTCCCTGGGGCCAACGTCCTGACTTTC.